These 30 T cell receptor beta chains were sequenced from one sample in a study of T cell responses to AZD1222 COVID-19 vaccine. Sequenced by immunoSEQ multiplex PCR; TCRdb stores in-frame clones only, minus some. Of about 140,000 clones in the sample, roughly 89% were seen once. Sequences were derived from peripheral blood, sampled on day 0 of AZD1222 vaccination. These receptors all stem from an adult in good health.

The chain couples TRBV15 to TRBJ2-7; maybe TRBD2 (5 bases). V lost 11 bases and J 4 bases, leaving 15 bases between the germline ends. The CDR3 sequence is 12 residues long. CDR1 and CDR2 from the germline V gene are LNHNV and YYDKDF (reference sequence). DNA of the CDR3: TGTGCCTCCGGTTCCGGAGGTTACGAGCAGTACTTC. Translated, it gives CASGSGGYEQYF.

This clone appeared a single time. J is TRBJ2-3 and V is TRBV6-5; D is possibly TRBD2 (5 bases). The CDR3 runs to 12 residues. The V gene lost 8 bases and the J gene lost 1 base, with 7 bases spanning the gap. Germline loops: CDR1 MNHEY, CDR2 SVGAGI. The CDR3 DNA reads TGTGCCAGCCACGGGGGCACAGATACGCAGTATTTT. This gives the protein CASHGGTDTQYF.

The CDR3 region is CASSLGSGRETQYF. CDR3 sequence (DNA): TGCGCCAGCAGCTTGGGATCAGGGAGGGAGACCCAGTACTTC. The chain has TRBV5-1 and TRBJ2-5; possibly TRBD2 for D (6 bases). The germline V gene encodes CDR1 SGHRS and CDR2 YFSETQ. Deletions cut 0 bases from V and 5 bases from J, with 11 bases between. The CDR3 is 14 amino acids.

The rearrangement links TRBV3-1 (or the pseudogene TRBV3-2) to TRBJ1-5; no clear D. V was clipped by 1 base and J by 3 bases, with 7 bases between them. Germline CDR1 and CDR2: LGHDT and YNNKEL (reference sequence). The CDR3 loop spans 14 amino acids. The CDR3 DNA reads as TGTGCCAGCAGCCAAGCTGGCTTCAATCAGCCCCAGCATTTT. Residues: CASSQAGFNQPQHF.

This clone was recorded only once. The CDR3 is CASRDSGGATDTQYF. The CDR3 DNA is TGTGCCAGCAGAGATAGCGGGGGGGCAACAGATACGCAGTATTTT. The chain links TRBV6-5 to TRBJ2-3; 11 bases agree with TRBD2. J was trimmed by 3 bases and V by 6 bases; bases with no gene match: 5. This CDR3 spans 15 amino acids. CDR1 is MNHEY and CDR2 is SVGAGI in the germline V gene.

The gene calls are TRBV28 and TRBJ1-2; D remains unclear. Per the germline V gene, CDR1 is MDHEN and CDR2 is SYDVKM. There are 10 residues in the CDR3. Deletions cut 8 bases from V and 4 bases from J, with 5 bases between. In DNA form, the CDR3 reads TGTGCCAGCGGATCCTATGGCTACACCTTC. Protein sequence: CASGSYGYTF.

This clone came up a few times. The CDR3 DNA follows: TGTGCCAGCAGTCGACCGGGGACAGGGAACTATGGCTACACCTTC. This sequence encodes CASSRPGTGNYGYTF. The chain couples TRBV25-1 to TRBJ1-2; the match to TRBD1 covers 9 bases. CDR3 size: 15 residues. Losses at the gene ends were 5 bases for V and 2 bases for J; bases not matched to a gene: 6. CDR1 MGHDK and CDR2 SYGVNS come from the germline V gene.

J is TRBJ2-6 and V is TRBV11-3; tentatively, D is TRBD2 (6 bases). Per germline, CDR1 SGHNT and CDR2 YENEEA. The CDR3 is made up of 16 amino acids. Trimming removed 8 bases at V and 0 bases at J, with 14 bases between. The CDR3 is CASGEGGYSGANVLTF. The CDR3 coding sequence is TGTGCCAGCGGCGAAGGAGGGTACTCTGGGGCCAACGTCCTGACTTTC.

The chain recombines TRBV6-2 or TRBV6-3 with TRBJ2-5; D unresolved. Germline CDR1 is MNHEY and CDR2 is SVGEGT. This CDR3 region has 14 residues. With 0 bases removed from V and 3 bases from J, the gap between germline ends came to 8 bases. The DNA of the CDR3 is TGTGCCAGCAGTTACTCGGGTTTGAAAGAGACCCAGTACTTC. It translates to CASSYSGLKETQYF.

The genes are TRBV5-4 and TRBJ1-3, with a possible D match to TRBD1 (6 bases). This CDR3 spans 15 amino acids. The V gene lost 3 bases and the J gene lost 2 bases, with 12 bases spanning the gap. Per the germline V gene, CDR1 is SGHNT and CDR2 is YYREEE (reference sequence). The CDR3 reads CASSSYRDPGNTIYF. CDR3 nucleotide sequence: TGTGCCAGCAGCTCGTACAGGGATCCTGGAAACACCATATATTTT.

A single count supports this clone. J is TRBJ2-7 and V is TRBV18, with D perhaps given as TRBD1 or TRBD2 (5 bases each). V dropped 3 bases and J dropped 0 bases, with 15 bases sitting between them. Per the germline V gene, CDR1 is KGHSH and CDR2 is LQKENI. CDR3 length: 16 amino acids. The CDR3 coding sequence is TGTGCCAGCTCACCCTTACAAGGGGACGCCTCCTACGAGCAGTACTTC. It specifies CASSPLQGDASYEQYF.

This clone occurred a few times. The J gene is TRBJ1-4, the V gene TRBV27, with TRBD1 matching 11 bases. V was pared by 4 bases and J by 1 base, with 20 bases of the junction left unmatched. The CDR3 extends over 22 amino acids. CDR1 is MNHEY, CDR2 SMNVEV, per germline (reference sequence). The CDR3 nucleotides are TGTGCCAGCAGTTCCTACTATCAAACCGGGACAGGGGGTGGTGTAACTAATGAAAAACTGTTTTTT. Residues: CASSSYYQTGTGGGVTNEKLFF.

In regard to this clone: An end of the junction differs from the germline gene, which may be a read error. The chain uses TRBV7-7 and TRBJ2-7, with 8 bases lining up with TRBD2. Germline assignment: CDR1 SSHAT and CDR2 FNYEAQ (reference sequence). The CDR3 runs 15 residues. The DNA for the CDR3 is TGTGCTAGCAGCGCGGGACTAGATGGGACTTACGAGCAGTACTTC. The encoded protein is CASSAGLDGTYEQYF. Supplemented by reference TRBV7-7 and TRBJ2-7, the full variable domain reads GAGVSQSPRYKVTKRGQDVTLRCDPISSHATLYWYQQALGQGPEFLTYFNYEAQPDKSGLPSDRFSAERPEGSISTLTIQRTEQRDSAMYRCASSAGLDGTYEQYFGPGTRLTVT.

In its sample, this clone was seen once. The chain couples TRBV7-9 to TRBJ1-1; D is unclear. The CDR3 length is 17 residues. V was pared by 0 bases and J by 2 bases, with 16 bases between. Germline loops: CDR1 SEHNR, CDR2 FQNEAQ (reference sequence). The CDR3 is CASSLARGGRGNTEAFF. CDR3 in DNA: TGTGCCAGCAGCTTAGCGCGCGGAGGGAGAGGTAACACTGAAGCTTTCTTT.

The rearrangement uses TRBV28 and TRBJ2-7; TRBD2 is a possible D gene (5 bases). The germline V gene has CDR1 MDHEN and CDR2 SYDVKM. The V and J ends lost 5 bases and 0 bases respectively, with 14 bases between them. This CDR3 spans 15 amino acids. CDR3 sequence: CASSLAGTLSYEQYF. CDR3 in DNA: TGTGCCAGCAGTCTAGCAGGCACCCTCTCCTACGAGCAGTACTTC.

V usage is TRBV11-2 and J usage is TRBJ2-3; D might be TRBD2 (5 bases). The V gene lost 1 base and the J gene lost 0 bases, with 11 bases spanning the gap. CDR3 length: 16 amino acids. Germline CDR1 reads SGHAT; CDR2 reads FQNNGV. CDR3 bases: TGTGCCAGCAGCTTAGGAGGTCGGGGTAGCACAGATACGCAGTATTTT. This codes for CASSLGGRGSTDTQYF. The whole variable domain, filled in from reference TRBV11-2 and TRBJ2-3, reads EAGVAQSPRYKIIEKRQSVAFWCNPISGHATLYWYQQILGQGPKLLIQFQNNGVVDDSQLPKDRFSAERLKGVDSTLKIQPAKLEDSAVYLCASSLGGRGSTDTQYFGPGTRLTVL.

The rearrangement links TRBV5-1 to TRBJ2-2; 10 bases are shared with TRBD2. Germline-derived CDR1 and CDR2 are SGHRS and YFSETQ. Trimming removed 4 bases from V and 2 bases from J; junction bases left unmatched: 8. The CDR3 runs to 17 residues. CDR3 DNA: TGCGCCAGCAGCCCGCCTACTAGCGGGGTTAACACCGGGGAGCTGTTTTTT. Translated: CASSPPTSGVNTGELFF.

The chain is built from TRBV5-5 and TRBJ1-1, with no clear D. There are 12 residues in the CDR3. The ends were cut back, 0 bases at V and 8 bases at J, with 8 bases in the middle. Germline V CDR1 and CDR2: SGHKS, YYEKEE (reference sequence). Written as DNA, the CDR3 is TGTGCCAGCAGCTTGGTTGGGTCAGAAGCTTTCTTT. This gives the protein CASSLVGSEAFF.

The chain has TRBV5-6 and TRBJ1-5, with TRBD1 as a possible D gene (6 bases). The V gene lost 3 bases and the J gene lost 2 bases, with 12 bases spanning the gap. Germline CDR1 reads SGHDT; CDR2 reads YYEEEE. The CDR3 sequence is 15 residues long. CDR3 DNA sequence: TGTGCCAGCAGCTCCCAGGGGAAGCGCAATCAGCCCCAGCATTTT. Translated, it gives CASSSQGKRNQPQHF.

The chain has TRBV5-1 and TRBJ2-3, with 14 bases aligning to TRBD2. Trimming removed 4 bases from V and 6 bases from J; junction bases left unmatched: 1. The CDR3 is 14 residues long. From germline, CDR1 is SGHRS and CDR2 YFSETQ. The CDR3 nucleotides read TGCGCCAGCAGCCGGACTAGCGGGAGGGATACGCAGTATTTT. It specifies CASSRTSGRDTQYF.

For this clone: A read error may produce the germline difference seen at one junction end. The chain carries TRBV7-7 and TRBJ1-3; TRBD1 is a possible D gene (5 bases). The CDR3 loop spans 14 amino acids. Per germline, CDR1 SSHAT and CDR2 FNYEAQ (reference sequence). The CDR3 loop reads CASSAGPGGNTIYF. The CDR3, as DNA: TGTGCTAGCAGCGCGGGACCTGGCGGAAACACCATATATTTT.

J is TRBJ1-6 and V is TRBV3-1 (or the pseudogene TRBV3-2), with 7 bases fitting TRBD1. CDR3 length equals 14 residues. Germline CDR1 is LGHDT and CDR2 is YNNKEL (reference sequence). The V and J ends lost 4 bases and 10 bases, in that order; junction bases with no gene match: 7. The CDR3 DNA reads TGTGCCAGCAGCCCGGGGACAGTCGGCTCACCCCTCCACTTT. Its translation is CASSPGTVGSPLHF.

CDR3 DNA sequence: TGCGCCAGCAGCTACTGGACAGGGGAGGAGCAGTTCTTC. Protein: CASSYWTGEEQFF. V and J are TRBV5-1 and TRBJ2-1; 9 bases match TRBD1. Germline CDR1 reads SGHRS; CDR2 reads YFSETQ. The ends lost 3 bases at V and 10 bases at J; junction bases unmatched: 5. The CDR3 is 13 residues long.

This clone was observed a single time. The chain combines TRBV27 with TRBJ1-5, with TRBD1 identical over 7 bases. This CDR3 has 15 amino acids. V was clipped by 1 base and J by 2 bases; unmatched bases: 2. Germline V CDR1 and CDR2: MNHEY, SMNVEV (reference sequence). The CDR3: CASSLLGGGNQPQHF. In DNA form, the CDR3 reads TGTGCCAGCAGTTTATTAGGGGGCGGCAATCAGCCCCAGCATTTT.

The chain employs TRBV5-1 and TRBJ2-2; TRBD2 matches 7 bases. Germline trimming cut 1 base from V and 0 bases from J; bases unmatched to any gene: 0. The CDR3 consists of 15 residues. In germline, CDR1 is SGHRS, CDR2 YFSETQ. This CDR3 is CASSLSGANTGELFF. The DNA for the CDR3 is TGCGCCAGCAGCTTGAGCGGGGCGAACACCGGGGAGCTGTTTTTT. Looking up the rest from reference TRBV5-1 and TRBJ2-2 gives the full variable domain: KAGVTQTPRYLIKTRGQQVTLSCSPISGHRSVSWYQQTPGQGLQFLFEYFSETQRNKGNFPGRFSGRQFSNSRSEMNVSTLELGDSALYLCASSLSGANTGELFFGEGSRLTVL.

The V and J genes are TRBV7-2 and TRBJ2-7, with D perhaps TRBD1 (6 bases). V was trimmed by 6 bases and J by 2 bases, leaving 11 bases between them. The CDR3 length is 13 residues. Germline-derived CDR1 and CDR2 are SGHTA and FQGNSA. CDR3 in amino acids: CASSSGQTYEQYF. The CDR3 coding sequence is TGTGCCAGCAGTTCCGGACAGACCTACGAGCAGTACTTC.

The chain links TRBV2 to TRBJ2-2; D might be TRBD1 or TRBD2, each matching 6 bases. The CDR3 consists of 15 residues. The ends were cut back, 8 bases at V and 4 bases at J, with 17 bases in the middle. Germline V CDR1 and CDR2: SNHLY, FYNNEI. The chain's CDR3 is CASVRGAQSTGELFF. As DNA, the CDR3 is TGTGCCAGCGTGAGGGGGGCCCAGTCCACCGGGGAGCTGTTTTTT.

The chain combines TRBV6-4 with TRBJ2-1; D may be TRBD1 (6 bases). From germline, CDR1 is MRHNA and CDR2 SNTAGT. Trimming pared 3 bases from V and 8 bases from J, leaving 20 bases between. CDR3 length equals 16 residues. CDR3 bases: TGTGCCAGCAGTGAGCCTTCAGGGGCGGGTATCCATGAGCAGTTCTTC. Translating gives CASSEPSGAGIHEQFF.

CDR3 in amino acids: CASSTKGRHSNQPQHF. The CDR3 nucleotides read TGTGCCAGCTCAACCAAGGGAAGGCATAGCAATCAGCCCCAGCATTTT. This chain links TRBV18 with TRBJ1-5; no clear D. The CDR3 spans 16 residues. V was trimmed by 5 bases and J by 0 bases, leaving 14 bases between them. The V gene's germline CDR1 is KGHSH and CDR2 LQKENI.

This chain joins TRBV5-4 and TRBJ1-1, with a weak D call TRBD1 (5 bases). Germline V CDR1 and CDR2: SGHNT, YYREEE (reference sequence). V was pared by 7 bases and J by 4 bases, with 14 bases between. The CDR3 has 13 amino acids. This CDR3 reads CASAPLGGTEAFF. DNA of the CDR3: TGTGCCAGCGCACCCCTCGGGGGCACTGAAGCTTTCTTT.